This TCR beta chain was observed in a study of CD4 T cells in relation to SARS-CoV-2 and coronaviruses. Study-wide points: In approximately 70% of donors, memory CD4+ clonotypes crossrecognized SARS-CoV-2 and at least one common cold coronavirus spike. Samples before the pandemic and after infection were not matched within any donor.

Before the COVID-19 pandemic, during about 2011-2019, CD4+ T cells were taken from unexposed donors. Naive and memory CD4+ T cells came from enriched cryopreserved PBMCs. Notes on this clone: Its antigen is not known.

Assay: immunoSEQ multiplex PCR; the TCRdb copy retains only in-frame clones and omits some. The sample has 55,000 to 70,000 clones; more than 80% are singletons. This clonotype was obtained from a human donor in good health. What was sequenced was naive CD4+ T cells from PBMCs. The subset here: naive CD4+ T cells isolated by negative enrichment.

The CDR3 coding sequence is TGTGCCAGCAGTTACCGGGGCGGGGAGACCCAGTACTTC. Its protein is CASSYRGGETQYF. The V call is TRBV6-5, the J call TRBJ2-5; the D call may be TRBD1 or TRBD2 (5 bases each). The length of the CDR3 is 13 residues. CDR1 MNHEY and CDR2 SVGAGI come from the germline V gene. Trimming removed 2 bases at V and 5 bases at J, with 9 bases between.